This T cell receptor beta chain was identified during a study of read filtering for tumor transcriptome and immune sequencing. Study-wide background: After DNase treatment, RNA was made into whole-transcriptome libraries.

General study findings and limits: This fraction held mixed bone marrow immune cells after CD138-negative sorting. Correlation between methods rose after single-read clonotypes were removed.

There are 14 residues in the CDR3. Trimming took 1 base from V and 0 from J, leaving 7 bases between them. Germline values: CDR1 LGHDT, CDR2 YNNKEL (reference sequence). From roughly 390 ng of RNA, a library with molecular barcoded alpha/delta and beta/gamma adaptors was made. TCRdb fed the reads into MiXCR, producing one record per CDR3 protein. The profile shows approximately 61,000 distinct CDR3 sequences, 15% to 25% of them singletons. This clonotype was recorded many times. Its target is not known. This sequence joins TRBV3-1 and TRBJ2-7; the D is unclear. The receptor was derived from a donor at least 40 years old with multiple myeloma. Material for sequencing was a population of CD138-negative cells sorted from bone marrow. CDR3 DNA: TGTGCCAGCAGCCAAGGCATGAGCTCCTACGAGCAGTACTTC. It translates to CASSQGMSSYEQYF.